One and the same sample provided the 21 T cell receptor beta chains below, sequenced in a study of blood T cell repertoires in COVID-19. This table comes from immunoSEQ multiplex PCR, and its TCRdb copy is limited to in-frame clones, with some not included. The sample comprises hundreds of thousands of clones, approximately 80% of which are singletons, and 15% to 20% rests with the top ten. The sequenced sample consisted of peripheral blood. The receptors derive from an elderly woman with active or convalescent COVID-19.

Regarding this clone: Other DNA sequences in this sample translate to the same CDR3. V is TRBV7-9 and J is TRBJ2-2; the D is unclear. V was cut by 5 bases and J by 3 bases, with 4 bases left in between. Per germline, CDR1 SEHNR and CDR2 FQNEAQ (reference sequence). The CDR3 runs 12 residues. CDR3 DNA: TGTGCCAGCAGCCCATACACCGGGGAGCTGTTTTTT. It yields the protein CASSPYTGELFF.

V gene TRBV7-9 combines with J gene TRBJ1-3, with 9 bases aligning to TRBD1. The V and J ends lost 5 bases and 0 bases, in that order; junction bases with no gene match: 5. Germline V gives CDR1 SEHNR, CDR2 FQNEAQ (reference sequence). This CDR3 has 16 amino acids. The CDR3 DNA follows: TGTGCCAGCAGCCCGGGACAGGGCAGCTCTGGAAACACCATATATTTT. Its protein product is CASSPGQGSSGNTIYF.

V usage is TRBV4-3 and J usage is TRBJ2-6, with 10 bases matching TRBD2. The germline V gene has CDR1 LGHNA and CDR2 YSLEER. The CDR3 length is 20 residues. The junction had 12 bases not matched to a gene; V was cut back by 0 bases and J by 4 bases. CDR3 loop: CASSQDVVVAGGLGANVLTF. The CDR3 region has the DNA TGCGCCAGCAGCCAAGATGTTGTGGTAGCGGGAGGTCTGGGGGCCAACGTCCTGACTTTC.

The chain is built from TRBV19 and TRBJ2-3; 12 bases align to TRBD2. The CDR3 loop spans 16 amino acids. Germline-derived CDR1 and CDR2 are LNHDA and SQIVND (reference sequence). The junction had 9 bases not matched to a gene; V was cut back by 4 bases and J by 7 bases. For the CDR3, the DNA is TGTGCCAGTAGTACCGGACTAGCGGGACTGCAGAATACGCAGTATTTT. It yields the protein CASSTGLAGLQNTQYF. The whole variable domain, remainder taken from reference TRBV19 and TRBJ2-3, is DGGITQSPKYLFRKEGQNVTLSCEQNLNHDAMYWYRQDPGQGLRLIYYSQIVNDFQKGDIAEGYSVSREKKESFPLTVTSAQKNPTAFYLCASSTGLAGLQNTQYFGPGTRLTVL.

This clone was observed once. The CDR3 DNA follows: TGTGCCAGCAGCTTGGCCGGAGACCCAAACACCGGGGAGCTGTTTTTT. Translated: CASSLAGDPNTGELFF. The genes are TRBV5-6 and TRBJ2-2, with D unclear. The CDR3 covers 16 residues. Trimming removed 0 bases from V and 2 bases from J, with 11 bases in between. The germline V gene encodes CDR1 SGHDT and CDR2 YYEEEE. Full variable domain (outside the CDR3, taken from reference TRBV5-6 and TRBJ2-2): DAGVTQSPTHLIKTRGQQVTLRCSPKSGHDTVSWYQQALGQGPQFIFQYYEEEERQRGNFPDRFSGHQFPNYSSELNVNALLLGDSALYLCASSLAGDPNTGELFFGEGSRLTVL.

CDR3 in amino acids: CASSLEGTGAASSYNEQFF. CDR3 coding DNA: TGTGCCAGCAGCTTAGAAGGGACAGGGGCCGCAAGTTCCTACAATGAGCAGTTCTTC. The J gene is TRBJ2-1, the V gene TRBV11-2, with TRBD1 matching over 10 bases. The CDR3 loop spans 19 amino acids. Germline V gives CDR1 SGHAT, CDR2 FQNNGV. With 0 bases clipped from V and 1 base from J, the junction kept 9 bases outside the gene matches.

The V and J genes are TRBV7-2 and TRBJ1-2, with TRBD1 as a possible D gene (6 bases). Looked up from germline, CDR1 is SGHTA and CDR2 is FQGNSA. CDR3 length: 13 amino acids. Deletions cut 5 bases from V and 4 bases from J, with 11 bases between. The CDR3 spells CASSTGHLYGYTF. CDR3 nucleotide sequence: TGTGCCAGCAGCACGGGACACCTCTATGGCTACACCTTC.

V is TRBV25-1 and J is TRBJ1-4, with D maybe TRBD1 (6 bases). The germline gives CDR1 MGHDK, CDR2 SYGVNS. V lost 2 bases and J 3 bases, leaving 7 bases between the germline ends. CDR3 length equals 14 residues. CDR3 DNA: TGTGCCAGCAGTGAAGGACAGTCTAATGAAAAACTGTTTTTT. This translates into CASSEGQSNEKLFF. The entire variable domain, with the rest obtained from reference TRBV25-1 and TRBJ1-4, is as follows: EADIYQTPRYLVIGTGKKITLECSQTMGHDKMYWYQQDPGMELHLIHYSYGVNSTEKGDLSSESTVSRIRTEHFPLTLESARPSHTSQYLCASSEGQSNEKLFFGSGTQLSVL.

The table lists this clone with a count of one. The chain has TRBV5-1 and TRBJ2-2; D perhaps matches TRBD1 (6 bases). The germline V gene encodes CDR1 SGHRS and CDR2 YFSETQ. V was cut by 4 bases and J by 8 bases, with 18 bases left in between. The CDR3 has 15 amino acids. CDR3 coding DNA: TGCGCCAGCAGCCCGGGACACGAAAGCGCAGGGGAGCTGTTTTTT. Translated, it gives CASSPGHESAGELFF.

This chain connects TRBV30 to TRBJ2-6; 7 nucleotides match TRBD1. Germline V CDR1 and CDR2: GTSNPN, SVGIG (reference sequence). CDR3 size: 19 residues. J was trimmed by 0 bases and V by 0 bases; bases with no gene match: 11. The CDR3 DNA reads TGTGCCTGGAGTGTATACCCCGACAGGGTCTTCTCTGGGGCCAACGTCCTGACTTTC. Protein product: CAWSVYPDRVFSGANVLTF.

The chain joins TRBV7-9 to TRBJ1-4; D gene uncertain. This CDR3 is 14 amino acids long. The germline gives CDR1 SEHNR, CDR2 FQNEAQ (reference sequence). Trimming pared 1 base from V and 4 bases from J, leaving 7 bases between. CDR3 region: CASSLDRYNEKLFF. As DNA, the CDR3 is TGTGCCAGCAGCTTAGATCGCTATAATGAAAAACTGTTTTTT. The full variable domain, rest sourced from reference TRBV7-9 and TRBJ1-4, is DTGVSQNPRHKITKRGQNVTFRCDPISEHNRLYWYRQTLGQGPEFLTYFQNEAQLEKSRLLSDRFSAERPKGSFSTLEIQRTEQGDSAMYLCASSLDRYNEKLFFGSGTQLSVL.

The chain employs TRBV24-1 and TRBJ1-1; 7 bases line up with TRBD1. The germline V gene has CDR1 KGHDR and CDR2 SFDVKD. This CDR3 region has 13 residues. V was clipped by 9 bases and J by 11 bases; unmatched bases: 14. CDR3 DNA sequence: TGTGCCACCCTTGAACCGACAGGGCTTAAGGCTTTCTTT. This codes for CATLEPTGLKAFF.

In nucleotides, the CDR3 is TGTGCTCCTAGTGAGGGCCGGCGGGTCGATAGCACAGATACGCAGTATTTT. Protein: CAPSEGRRVDSTDTQYF. This chain uses TRBV19 with TRBJ2-3; tentatively, D is TRBD2 (5 bases). CDR1 and CDR2 (germline): LNHDA, SQIVND (reference sequence). The CDR3 is made up of 17 amino acids.

This chain joins TRBV4-2 and TRBJ1-2, with TRBD1 identical over 10 bases. Germline CDR1 LGHNA, CDR2 YNFKEQ. There are 15 residues in the CDR3. Germline trimming cut 4 bases from V and 7 bases from J; bases unmatched to any gene: 9. The CDR3, as DNA: TGTGCCAGCAGCCCCCTCGGACAGGGGGAGGGTGGCTACACCTTC. Translation gives CASSPLGQGEGGYTF.

This clone was observed once. For the CDR3, the DNA is TGTGCCAGCAGCTTGGTGGGACTAGCGGGCCTGACAGATACGCAGTATTTT. Its protein product is CASSLVGLAGLTDTQYF. The chain is built from TRBV5-5 and TRBJ2-3, with TRBD2 identical over 12 bases. Germline V lookup: CDR1 SGHKS, CDR2 YYEKEE (reference sequence). The CDR3 is 17 residues long. V gave up 0 bases and J gave up 3 bases; unmatched junction bases: 5.

The chain couples TRBV5-1 to TRBJ1-2; the match to TRBD1 covers 7 bases. This CDR3 contains 14 residues. CDR1 is SGHRS, CDR2 YFSETQ, per germline. V lost 2 bases and J lost 4; bases outside the gene matches: 5. CDR3 bases: TGCGCCAGCAGCTTCACAGGGGTGACCTATGGCTACACCTTC. It encodes CASSFTGVTYGYTF.

The chain has TRBV5-5 and TRBJ1-5, with 7 bases aligning to TRBD1. V dropped 5 bases and J dropped 3; count of bases not matched to a gene: 5. Germline V gene sequence: CDR1 SGHKS, CDR2 YYEKEE (reference sequence). This CDR3 spans 14 amino acids. The CDR3: CASRQDRANQPQHF. CDR3 coding DNA: TGTGCCAGCAGGCAAGACAGGGCCAATCAGCCCCAGCATTTT.

The rearrangement joins TRBV19 to TRBJ1-5; D not resolved. V dropped 3 bases and J dropped 9 bases, with 9 bases sitting between them. From germline, CDR1 is LNHDA and CDR2 SQIVND (reference sequence). There are 12 residues in the CDR3. CDR3 DNA sequence: TGTGCCAGTAGTATGCCCGCCGGGCCCCAGCATTTT. Its translation is CASSMPAGPQHF.

CDR3 coding DNA: TGTGCCAGTAAAAACAGCTTCTATGGCTACACCTTC. Translating gives CASKNSFYGYTF. The V gene is TRBV19, the J gene TRBJ1-2; unclear D gene. In germline, CDR1 is LNHDA, CDR2 SQIVND (reference sequence). CDR3 length: 12 amino acids. Deletions cut 7 bases from V and 4 bases from J, with 10 bases between.

This sequence joins TRBV2 and TRBJ1-1; tentatively, D is TRBD1 (5 bases). V dropped 6 bases and J dropped 5 bases, with 10 bases sitting between them. CDR3 length equals 12 residues. The germline V gene encodes CDR1 SNHLY and CDR2 FYNNEI. CDR3 nucleotide sequence: TGTGCCAGCAGCCAGGGTCGGACTGAAGCTTTCTTT. Encoded protein: CASSQGRTEAFF.

This clone appeared a single time. The chain has TRBV2 and TRBJ2-1; TRBD2 aligns across 8 bases. V trimming: 6 bases; J trimming: 3 bases; junction bases outside the gene matches: 10. The CDR3 sequence is 16 residues long. CDR1 and CDR2 from the germline V gene are SNHLY and FYNNEI. The CDR3 here is CASRPSGGLVYNEQFF. The CDR3 DNA reads as TGTGCCAGCAGGCCCAGCGGGGGCCTGGTCTACAATGAGCAGTTCTTC.